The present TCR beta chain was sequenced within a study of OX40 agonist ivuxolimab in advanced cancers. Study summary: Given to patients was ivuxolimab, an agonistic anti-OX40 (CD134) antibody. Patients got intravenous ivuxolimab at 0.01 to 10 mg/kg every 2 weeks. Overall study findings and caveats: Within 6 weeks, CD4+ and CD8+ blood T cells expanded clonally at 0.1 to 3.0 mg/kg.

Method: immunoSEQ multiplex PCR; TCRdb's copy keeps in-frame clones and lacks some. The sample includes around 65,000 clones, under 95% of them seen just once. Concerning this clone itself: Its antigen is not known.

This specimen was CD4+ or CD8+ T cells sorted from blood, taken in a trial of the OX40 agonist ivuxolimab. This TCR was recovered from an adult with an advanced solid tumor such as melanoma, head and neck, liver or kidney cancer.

Here the CDR3 reads CASSQPGTSDREQYF. In DNA form, the CDR3 reads TGCGCCAGCAGCCAACCCGGGACTAGCGATCGGGAGCAGTACTTC. This chain uses TRBV4-1 with TRBJ2-7, with 10 bases fitting TRBD2. The trim removed 2 bases at V and 7 bases at J, leaving 8 bases unmatched. The germline gives CDR1 MGHRA, CDR2 YSYEKL. This CDR3 spans 15 amino acids.